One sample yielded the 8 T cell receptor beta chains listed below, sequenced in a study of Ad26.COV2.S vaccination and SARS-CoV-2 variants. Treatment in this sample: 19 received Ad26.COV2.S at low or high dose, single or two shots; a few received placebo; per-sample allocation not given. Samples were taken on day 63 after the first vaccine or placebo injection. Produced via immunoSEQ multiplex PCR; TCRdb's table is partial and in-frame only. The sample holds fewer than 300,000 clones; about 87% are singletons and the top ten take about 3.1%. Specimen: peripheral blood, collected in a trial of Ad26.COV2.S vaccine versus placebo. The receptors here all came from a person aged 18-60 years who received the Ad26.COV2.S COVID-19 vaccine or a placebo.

CDR3 bases: TGTGCCAGCAGGGGACAGATGAACACTGAAGCTTTCTTT. Translation: CASRGQMNTEAFF. The chain carries TRBV5-4 and TRBJ1-1, with 7 positions matching TRBD1. CDR1 is SGHNT, CDR2 YYREEE, per germline (reference sequence). After removal of 5 bases from V and 0 bases from J, the junction contained 1 base not matched to a gene. The CDR3 extends over 13 amino acids.

CDR3 in DNA: TGCGCCAGCAGCCAAGAGGACAGGGGAAACTACGAGCAGTACTTC. The encoded protein is CASSQEDRGNYEQYF. The rearrangement uses TRBV4-1 and TRBJ2-7; 9 bases fit TRBD1. The CDR3 extends over 15 amino acids. Germline-derived CDR1 and CDR2 are MGHRA and YSYEKL. Trimming at V came to 0 bases and at J to 3 bases, leaving 3 bases not matched to a gene.

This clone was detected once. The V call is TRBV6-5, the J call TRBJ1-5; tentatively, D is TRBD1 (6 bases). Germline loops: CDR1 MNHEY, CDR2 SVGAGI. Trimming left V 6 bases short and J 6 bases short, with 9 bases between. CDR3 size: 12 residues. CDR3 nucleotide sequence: TGTGCCAGCAGACAGGGAGGTCAGCCCCAGCATTTT. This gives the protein CASRQGGQPQHF.

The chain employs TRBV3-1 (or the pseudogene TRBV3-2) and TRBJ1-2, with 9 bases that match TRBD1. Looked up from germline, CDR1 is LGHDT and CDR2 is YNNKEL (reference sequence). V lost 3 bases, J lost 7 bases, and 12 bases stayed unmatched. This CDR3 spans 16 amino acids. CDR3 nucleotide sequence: TGTGCCAGCAGCCAGGCGGGCGGACAGGGGCTGGGTGGCTACACCTTC. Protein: CASSQAGGQGLGGYTF.

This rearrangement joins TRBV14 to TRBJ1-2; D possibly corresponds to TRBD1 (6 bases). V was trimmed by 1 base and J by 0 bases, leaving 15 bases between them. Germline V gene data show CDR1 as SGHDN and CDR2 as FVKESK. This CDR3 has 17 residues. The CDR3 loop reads CASSQVAGTLSNYGYTF. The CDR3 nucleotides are TGTGCCAGCAGCCAAGTTGCGGGGACACTCTCTAACTATGGCTACACCTTC.

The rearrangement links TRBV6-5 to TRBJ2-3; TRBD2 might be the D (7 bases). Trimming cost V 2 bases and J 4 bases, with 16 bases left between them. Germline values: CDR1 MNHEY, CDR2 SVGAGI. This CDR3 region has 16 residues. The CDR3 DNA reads TGTGCCAGCAGTTACACGGCCGGGGGGCGGTCAGATACGCAGTATTTT. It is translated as CASSYTAGGRSDTQYF.

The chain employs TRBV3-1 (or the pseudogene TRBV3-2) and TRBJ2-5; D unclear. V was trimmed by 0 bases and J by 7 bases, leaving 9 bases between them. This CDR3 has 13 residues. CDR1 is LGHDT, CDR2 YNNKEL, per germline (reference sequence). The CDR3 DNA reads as TGTGCCAGCAGCCAAGATCTTAGTGTGACCCAGTACTTC. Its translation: CASSQDLSVTQYF.

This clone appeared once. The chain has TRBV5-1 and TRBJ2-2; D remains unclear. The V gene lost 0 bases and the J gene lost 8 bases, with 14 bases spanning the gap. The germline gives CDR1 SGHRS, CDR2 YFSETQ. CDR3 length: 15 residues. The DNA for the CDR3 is TGCGCCAGCAGCTTGGCGCCCCTTCAAACGGGGGAGCTGTTTTTT. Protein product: CASSLAPLQTGELFF.